This T cell receptor (beta chain) was documented in a study of T cell responses to AZD1222 COVID-19 vaccine (dated by TCRdb to the early 2020s). About the study as a whole: AZD1222 recipients with second doses at about 4 weeks or about 12 weeks were pooled, because spike-specific TCR depth and breadth did not differ between schedules. A total of 230 or so trial participants underwent TCR sequencing, of whom 200 to 220 received two doses of AZD1222 and some 26 received two doses of the MenACWY control vaccine. Trial participants were enrolled by age into subgroups of 18-55, 56-69 and 70-plus years, and 148, 28 and 57 TCR-sequenced participants, respectively, were included in these subgroups. General conclusions and limits of the study: In the small 56-69-year group, the increase in depth fell short of significance, most likely because of low power. Conclusions about previously exposed vaccinees were limited because only 5 or 6 AZD1222 recipients were SARS-CoV-2 seropositive at baseline. A significant rise in spike-specific TCR breadth and depth was observed after two AZD1222 doses relative to day 0 and relative to MenACWY recipients. Because no samples from the day 14 peak response were available, repertoires could be characterized only after the peak T cell response. CD4 TCRs associated with the vaccine covered the entire spike protein, and the dominant responses were in regions 160-218 and 743-854. Reportedly, almost half of the unique spike-specific TCRs recognized epitopes lying outside the regions that are mutated in the B.1.351 and B.1.1.7 variants. Participants were mostly white British, with more females than males. The authors suggested clonal diversity may have been underestimated.

The CDR3 regions of human TCRbeta chains were analyzed by immunosequencing. On the study's bioinformatics: Repertoire TCRs were checked for matches against a reference library of SARS-CoV-2-specific TCRs that had been generated using the MIRA antigen-specificity platform. Breadth meant the fraction of unique TCRs that were SARS-CoV-2-associated, whereas depth meant the fraction of total T cells that were SARS-CoV-2-associated. Using the MIRA data, every spike-specific TCR was mapped to the spike region that the TCR reacted to and assigned to either a CD4 or a CD8 class. Log10-transformed breadth and depth values were compared by one-way ANOVA with Sidak's multiple comparisons tests. TCRdb mirrors the immuneACCESS table, restricted to in-frame sequences. Some clones are absent from its copies; in checked studies, under half trace to an unresolved V gene, and the reason for the others is unknown. That table supplies the V and J calls and clone size; D and trimming were determined from the DNA. This sample is represented by approximately 150,000 clones; more than 85% of them were singletons. The top ten constitute around 0.9% of the sample.

The CDR3 covers 15 residues, taking in both the cysteine and the phenylalanine. CDR3 DNA only is kept here, 45 bases in frame from base 1. V and J are truncated by 1 base and 0 bases respectively, leaving an intervening sequence of 9 bases. CDR1 and CDR2 are drawn from the germline V gene: SGHTA, FQGNSA. As for this clone: What this receptor recognizes is not known. Base qualities are not recorded, but no much larger clone differs from it by a single base.

The intended sense of this specimen's time point label: baseline before first vaccination. The vaccinee samples were drawn from two UK trials, COV001 and COV002, one of which was a single-blind randomized controlled phase 2/3 trial testing AZD1222 (ChAdOx1 nCoV-19) in healthy adults. Trial participant PBMC samples were collected at day 0 and day 28 after the second dose for TCRbeta chain sequencing. This TCR was sampled from an adult in good health. The sequence links TRBV7-2 to TRBJ1-1, with the D gene call left open. The sample was peripheral blood, taken on day 0 of AZD1222 vaccination. At the DNA level, the sequence is TGTGCCAGCAGCTTAGTCGTGTTTGTGAACACTGAAGCTTTCTTT. This yields the protein CASSLVVFVNTEAFF. With the portions outside the CDR3 filled from the reference TRBV7-2 and TRBJ1-1 genes, the complete variable region becomes GAGVSQSPSNKVTEKGKDVELRCDPISGHTALYWYRQSLGQGLEFLIYFQGNSAPDKSGLPSDRFSAERTGGSVSTLTIQRTQQEDSAVYLCASSLVVFVNTEAFFGQGTRLTVV.